This entry concerns a single T cell receptor (beta chain). The CDR3 has 16 amino acids. Deletions cut 2 bases from V and 5 bases from J, with 19 bases between. Germline V lookup: CDR1 LGHNA, CDR2 YNFKEQ. Original analysis: Cell counts per sample came from amplifying reference gene primers. Libraries were prepared by immunoSEQ multiplex PCR; TCRdb keeps only in-frame clonotypes and omits some of them. For V, J and clone size, that table is used; D and trimming come from the DNA. Among over 150,000 clones listed, 75% to 85% were seen once. The record originates from a study of blood T cell repertoires in COVID-19.

The sequencing input was peripheral blood. This chain joins TRBV4-2 and TRBJ2-7; D might be TRBD2 (5 bases). This receptor was obtained from a human donor in a cohort sampled during active COVID-19. Here the CDR3 reads CASSQWSGKREHEQYF. In DNA form, the CDR3 reads TGTGCCAGCAGCCAATGGTCCGGGAAACGAGAACACGAGCAGTACTTC.